A single sample gave rise to the 30 T cell receptor beta chains below, sequenced in a study of shared clonotypes between healthy human individuals (dated by TCRdb to the early 2020s). The protocol used for the library was the immunoSEQ multiplex PCR assay. What TCRdb holds here is the immuneACCESS table cut down to in-frame rearrangements. Part of the clones is not present; checked against another copy, under half of the missing clones reflect an unresolved V gene, and the others are unexplained. The sample table contains about 530,000 clones; only one count was recorded for roughly 79% of them. The top ten constitute around an eighth of the sample. The sample consisted of PBMCs. The receptors originated from a woman aged 35 to 49 in good health. Some clones in this sample may be carry-over from other donors' samples.

CDR3 residues: CASTPGASGTDTQYF. The CDR3 nucleotides are TGTGCCAGCACCCCCGGGGCTAGCGGGACAGATACGCAGTATTTT. The V and J genes are TRBV28 and TRBJ2-3; 8 bases map to TRBD2. J gave up 3 bases and V 7 bases, and 9 bases lay outside the gene matches. This CDR3 contains 15 residues. Looked up from germline, CDR1 is MDHEN and CDR2 is SYDVKM.

The chain employs TRBV18 and TRBJ2-2; D is unresolved. V lost 4 bases to trimming and J lost 4 bases, with 16 bases between them. The V gene's germline CDR1 is KGHSH and CDR2 LQKENI. The CDR3 extends over 16 amino acids. The CDR3 DNA is TGTGCCAGCTCACGAAGTAATGGGCACGGCACCGGGGAGCTGTTTTTT. This gives the protein CASSRSNGHGTGELFF. The whole variable domain, remainder taken from reference TRBV18 and TRBJ2-2, is NAGVMQNPRHLVRRRGQEARLRCSPMKGHSHVYWYRQLPEEGLKFMVYLQKENIIDESGMPKERFSAEFPKEGPSILRIQQVVRGDSAAYFCASSRSNGHGTGELFFGEGSRLTVL.

The rearrangement joins TRBV29-1 to TRBJ2-3, with 7 bases aligning to TRBD2. This CDR3 is 14 amino acids long. V lost 4 bases to trimming and J lost 4 bases; unmatched junction nucleotides: 8. CDR1 and CDR2 from the germline V gene are SQVTM and ANQGSEA. In nucleotides, the CDR3 is TGCAGCGTTGGTATGGGGGAGGGCCCAGATACGCAGTATTTT. Its protein is CSVGMGEGPDTQYF.

The chain is built from TRBV2 and TRBJ1-5; weak D call: TRBD1 (6 bases). CDR3 size: 15 residues. V shed 6 bases and J shed 5 bases, with 17 bases lying between them. Germline V gives CDR1 SNHLY, CDR2 FYNNEI. CDR3 sequence (DNA): TGTGCCAGCAGCAACTTACAGGGCCCTGATCAGCCCCAGCATTTT. The encoded protein is CASSNLQGPDQPQHF.

The chain employs TRBV29-1 and TRBJ1-1; a weak D match, TRBD1 (6 bases). This CDR3 has 11 amino acids. The germline CDR1 and CDR2 sequences are SQVTM and ANQGSEA. Trimming shortened V by 4 bases and J by 6 bases, and 9 bases separated the two germline ends. The CDR3 DNA reads TGCAGCGTTGGGGACATGGCTGAAGCTTTCTTT. Protein product: CSVGDMAEAFF.

A single count supports this clone. The V gene is TRBV7-3, the J gene TRBJ2-2; unclear D gene. Trimming shortened V by 2 bases and J by 2 bases, and 18 bases separated the two germline ends. CDR1 is SGHTA, CDR2 FQGTGA, per germline. This CDR3 is built from 18 residues. CDR3 coding DNA: TGTGCCAGCAGCTTAGCTAGAGAACGGGCCCTAAACACCGGGGAGCTGTTTTTT. Protein sequence: CASSLARERALNTGELFF.

The CDR3 DNA follows: TGTGCCTGGAGCGGGACTTTGGCAGGCAATCAGCCCCAGCATTTT. This gives the protein CAWSGTLAGNQPQHF. The chain has TRBV30 and TRBJ1-5; TRBD1 is a possible D gene (5 bases). V shed 3 bases and J shed 2 bases, with 14 bases lying between them. The CDR3 totals 15 residues. Looked up from germline, CDR1 is GTSNPN and CDR2 is SVGIG (reference sequence).

The chain is built from TRBV27 and TRBJ2-7; D is unclear. Trimming shortened V by 6 bases and J by 11 bases, and 20 bases separated the two germline ends. CDR3 length: 13 residues. The germline V gene has CDR1 MNHEY and CDR2 SMNVEV (reference sequence). As DNA, the CDR3 is TGTGCCAGCAGCCCCGCGGTACGCCGTCGGGAGTACTTC. Translating gives CASSPAVRRREYF.

This rearrangement joins TRBV28 to TRBJ1-3, with 9 nucleotides matching TRBD1. This CDR3 contains 15 residues. With V trimmed by 6 bases and J by 2 bases, 5 bases remained unmatched. Germline CDR1 and CDR2: MDHEN and SYDVKM. This CDR3 reads CASRLQGAAGNTIYF. The CDR3 DNA sequence: TGTGCCAGCAGGTTACAGGGGGCAGCTGGAAACACCATATATTTT.

The J gene is TRBJ2-3, the V gene TRBV7-2, with a possible D match to TRBD2 (6 bases). V lost 2 bases and J lost 4, with 7 bases in between. CDR1 SGHTA and CDR2 FQGNSA come from the germline V gene. CDR3 length equals 13 residues. For the CDR3, the DNA is TGTGCCAGCAGCTTACTAGCGTCAGATACGCAGTATTTT. It codes for CASSLLASDTQYF.

The J gene is TRBJ1-1, the V gene TRBV18; D is ambiguous. The germline V gene encodes CDR1 KGHSH and CDR2 LQKENI. The CDR3 extends over 13 amino acids. V lost 5 bases and J 10 bases, leaving 17 bases between the germline ends. In DNA, the CDR3 is TGTGCCAGCTCAACTAACGAGGGAAGCATAGCTTTCTTT. Translating gives CASSTNEGSIAFF.

The genes are TRBV7-9 and TRBJ1-4; 9 nucleotides match TRBD1. Germline V gene data show CDR1 as SEHNR and CDR2 as FQNEAQ (reference sequence). The CDR3 loop spans 16 amino acids. The ends lost 5 bases at V and 6 bases at J; junction bases unmatched: 10. CDR3 sequence reads: CASSLPTGGAHEKLFF. The CDR3 nucleotides read TGTGCCAGCAGCCTTCCCACAGGGGGCGCGCATGAAAAACTGTTTTTT.

This clone was counted between two and nine times. Additional DNA sequences in this sample encode the identical CDR3. This chain uses TRBV9 with TRBJ2-5, with TRBD2 identical over 8 bases. The CDR3 has 15 amino acids. Looked up from germline, CDR1 is SGDLS and CDR2 is YYNGEE. V lost 0 bases and J lost 4; bases outside the gene matches: 5. CDR3 residues: CASSVAGAGAETQYF. The CDR3, as DNA: TGTGCCAGCAGCGTAGCGGGAGCGGGAGCAGAGACCCAGTACTTC.

This clone was seen just once. The DNA of the CDR3 is TGTGCCAGCAGCTTGACGGACTCCTACGAGCAGTACTTC. This codes for CASSLTDSYEQYF. V gene TRBV13 combines with J gene TRBJ2-7; D is undetermined. The CDR3 totals 13 residues. Germline V gene data show CDR1 as PRHDT and CDR2 as FYEKMQ (reference sequence). The V gene lost 3 bases and the J gene lost 0 bases, with 6 bases spanning the gap.

V and J are TRBV10-3 and TRBJ2-7; D may be TRBD1 or TRBD2 (6 bases each). This CDR3 spans 15 amino acids. The germline V gene has CDR1 ENHRY and CDR2 SYGVKD. Trimming cost V 6 bases and J 7 bases, with 22 bases left between them. CDR3 protein: CAISAGGLPEGEQYF. CDR3 coding DNA: TGTGCCATCAGCGCTGGGGGGCTGCCTGAGGGAGAGCAGTACTTC.

This clone was picked up one time. The V and J genes are TRBV7-6 and TRBJ2-3; 9 positions match TRBD2. Germline CDR1 is SGHVS and CDR2 is FNYEAQ. With V trimmed by 0 bases and J by 3 bases, 4 bases remained unmatched. The CDR3 has 16 residues. DNA of the CDR3: TGTGCCAGCAGCTTAGCAGGGCGGGGGGGGACAGATACGCAGTATTTT. Protein sequence: CASSLAGRGGTDTQYF.

This clone was counted once. The chain couples TRBV10-1 to TRBJ2-7; 10 nucleotides line up with TRBD2. Germline CDR1 reads WNHNN; CDR2 reads SYGVQD (reference sequence). The CDR3 is made up of 14 amino acids. Germline trimming cut 2 bases from V and 3 bases from J; bases unmatched to any gene: 1. This chain's CDR3 is CASSEIAGGYEQYF. The CDR3 bases are TGCGCCAGCAGTGAGATAGCGGGAGGCTACGAGCAGTACTTC.

J is TRBJ2-5 and V is TRBV7-9; 9 nucleotides align to TRBD2. This CDR3 is built from 15 residues. J was trimmed by 0 bases and V by 5 bases; bases with no gene match: 4. Germline values: CDR1 SEHNR, CDR2 FQNEAQ (reference sequence). CDR3 loop: CASSPRTSDQETQYF. The CDR3 nucleotides read TGTGCCAGCAGCCCCCGGACTAGCGACCAAGAGACCCAGTACTTC.

This chain joins TRBV15 and TRBJ2-3; no clear D. V was trimmed by 0 bases and J by 2 bases, leaving 6 bases between them. The germline CDR1 and CDR2 sequences are LNHNV and YYDKDF (reference sequence). This CDR3 comprises 14 residues. CDR3 protein: CATSRDQYTDTQYF. The CDR3 nucleotides are TGTGCCACCAGCAGAGATCAGTACACAGATACGCAGTATTTT.

CDR3 residues: CAWSFGLAENNEQFF. The DNA for the CDR3 is TGTGCCTGGAGTTTTGGACTAGCGGAAAACAATGAGCAGTTCTTC. V usage is TRBV30 and J usage is TRBJ2-1, with TRBD2 matching 10 bases. Trimming removed 2 bases from V and 5 bases from J; junction bases left unmatched: 6. The CDR3 contains 15 residues. Germline CDR1 is GTSNPN and CDR2 is SVGIG (reference sequence). Full variable domain (missing parts from reference TRBV30 and TRBJ2-1): SQTIHQWPATLVQPVGSPLSLECTVEGTSNPNLYWYRQAAGRGLQLLFYSVGIGQISSEVPQNLSASRPQDRQFILSSKKLLLSDSGFYLCAWSFGLAENNEQFFGPGTRLTVL.

This clone was seen a single time. The chain uses TRBV19 and TRBJ2-1; D tentatively fits TRBD1 or TRBD2 (5 bases each). The germline CDR1 and CDR2 sequences are LNHDA and SQIVND (reference sequence). The CDR3 has 14 residues. The V end lost 9 bases, the J end lost 0 bases, and 12 bases lay between the germline ends. The CDR3 is CASARGTSYNEQFF. In DNA form, the CDR3 reads TGTGCCAGCGCCCGAGGGACCTCCTACAATGAGCAGTTCTTC.

A few counts support this clone. The genes are TRBV28 and TRBJ2-7; D is uncertain. Germline V gives CDR1 MDHEN, CDR2 SYDVKM. The V end was cut by 5 bases, the J end by 3 bases, with 14 bases between. The CDR3 loop spans 14 amino acids. The CDR3 DNA reads TGTGCCAGCAGTCCCCCTGCCGAGTACTACGAGCAGTACTTC. Translated: CASSPPAEYYEQYF. The full variable domain, its missing parts supplied by reference TRBV28 and TRBJ2-7, is DVKVTQSSRYLVKRTGEKVFLECVQDMDHENMFWYRQDPGLGLRLIYFSYDVKMKEKGDIPEGYSVSREKKERFSLILESASTNQTSMYLCASSPPAEYYEQYFGPGTRLTVT.

This sequence joins TRBV28 and TRBJ2-2, with 8 nucleotides matching TRBD1. The germline V gene encodes CDR1 MDHEN and CDR2 SYDVKM. This CDR3 has 16 amino acids. Trimming at V came to 3 bases and at J to 3 bases, leaving 6 bases not matched to a gene. The CDR3 DNA reads TGTGCCAGCAGTTTCCCGGGACAGGCTCACACCGGGGAGCTGTTTTTT. It codes for CASSFPGQAHTGELFF.

The J gene is TRBJ2-5, the V gene TRBV27; possibly TRBD1 for D (6 bases). The CDR3 is 14 amino acids. Deletions cut 3 bases from V and 2 bases from J, with 10 bases between. Per the germline V gene, CDR1 is MNHEY and CDR2 is SMNVEV (reference sequence). In DNA form, the CDR3 reads TGTGCCAGCAGTTTGGGGACACCTCAAGAGACCCAGTACTTC. Protein: CASSLGTPQETQYF.

The V and J genes are TRBV30 and TRBJ2-5, with TRBD2 matching 7 bases. The CDR3 consists of 17 residues. With V trimmed by 0 bases and J by 5 bases, 15 bases remained unmatched. Germline V gene data show CDR1 as GTSNPN and CDR2 as SVGIG (reference sequence). The DNA for the CDR3 is TGTGCCTGGAGTGTAGGTGCCGGGCGGGAGATGGAGGAGACCCAGTACTTC. Its protein product is CAWSVGAGREMEETQYF.

CDR3 sequence: CASSLGLARIGEETQYF. Here the CDR3 DNA reads TGTGCCAGCAGCTTAGGCCTCGCACGGATAGGGGAAGAGACCCAGTACTTC. The chain joins TRBV13 to TRBJ2-5, with D tentatively TRBD1 (5 bases). Trimming cost V 0 bases and J 3 bases, with 17 bases left between them. The germline CDR1 and CDR2 sequences are PRHDT and FYEKMQ (reference sequence). The CDR3 contains 17 residues.

The genes are TRBV5-1 and TRBJ2-1; TRBD1 matches 7 bases. CDR3 length: 18 residues. J was trimmed by 6 bases and V by 4 bases; bases with no gene match: 19. Germline V CDR1 and CDR2: SGHRS, YFSETQ. The CDR3, as DNA: TGCGCCAGCAGCACGACAGGGTCGCGGATGCTAGTCGGCAATGAGCAGTTCTTC. It encodes CASSTTGSRMLVGNEQFF.

The chain couples TRBV5-5 to TRBJ2-5; D gene uncertain. Trimming shortened V by 4 bases and J by 1 base, and 11 bases separated the two germline ends. Germline CDR1 and CDR2: SGHKS and YYEKEE (reference sequence). The CDR3 runs 14 residues. Here the CDR3 reads CASSPPGLQETQYF. The CDR3 coding sequence is TGTGCCAGCAGCCCGCCGGGCCTCCAAGAGACCCAGTACTTC.

The chain recombines TRBV6-6 with TRBJ1-1, with D perhaps matching TRBD1 (6 bases). Trimming left V 6 bases short and J 1 base short, with 15 bases between. CDR1 MNHNY and CDR2 SVGAGI come from the germline V gene (reference sequence). The CDR3 loop spans 15 amino acids. The CDR3 DNA reads as TGTGCCAGCAGGGAAGAGGGACAAACGAACACTGAAGCTTTCTTT. Its translation is CASREEGQTNTEAFF.

This clone occurred many times. The chain links TRBV6-4 to TRBJ2-7, with D possibly TRBD2 on 5 matching bases. The germline CDR1 and CDR2 sequences are MRHNA and SNTAGT. The CDR3 contains 12 residues. V dropped 6 bases and J dropped 5 bases, with 11 bases sitting between them. The CDR3 here is CASSSSNHEQYF. The DNA of the CDR3 is TGTGCCAGCAGCTCTAGCAATCACGAGCAGTACTTC.